Below, 18 T cell receptor beta chains from the same sample are listed, as sequenced in a study of blood T cells in healthy people across ages. A second PCR, run for 7 to 11 cycles, used a sample-barcoded 5' primer plus a J-beta primer mix. One entry per CDR3 protein, called by TCRdb with MiXCR from the 5' RACE reads. The sample has over 700,000 distinct CDR3 sequences; about 25% are singletons. These data were likewise used in another study, on T cells of mothers and their children.

The specimen sequenced was blood. These receptors all stem from a boy younger than 18 in good health.

This clonotype was counted a few times. The chain carries TRBV5-1 and TRBJ2-2; D not resolved. The CDR3 has 14 amino acids. Germline CDR1 reads SGHRS; CDR2 reads YFSETQ. Trimming removed 0 bases from V and 5 bases from J, with 8 bases in between. The CDR3 coding sequence is TGCGCCAGCAGCTTGGGAGAGTGGACCGGGGAGCTGTTTTTT. Translating gives CASSLGEWTGELFF.

Only a few counts were recorded for this clonotype. This sequence joins TRBV7-6 and TRBJ1-1, with no clear D. The CDR3 is 15 residues long. V lost 2 bases and J lost 4, with 14 bases in between. Germline V gives CDR1 SGHVS, CDR2 FNYEAQ. DNA for the CDR3: TGTGCCAGCAGCTTAAAAGGGTTTTTGAGCACTGAAGCTTTCTTT. Translated, it gives CASSLKGFLSTEAFF.

This clonotype was seen more than once but under ten times. V and J are TRBV6-6 and TRBJ1-1; D is perhaps TRBD1 (6 bases). The germline CDR1 and CDR2 sequences are MNHNY and SVGAGI (reference sequence). The CDR3 extends over 14 amino acids. Between the trimmed V and J ends, which lost 2 bases and 5 bases, there was a span of 12 bases. DNA for the CDR3: TGTGCCAGCAGTTACGTAGGGGGAAGGACTGAAGCTTTCTTT. This codes for CASSYVGGRTEAFF.

V usage is TRBV20-1 and J usage is TRBJ1-1; D is possibly TRBD1 (6 bases). V lost 1 base and J 6 bases, leaving 9 bases between the germline ends. Per germline, CDR1 DFQATT and CDR2 SNEGSKA (reference sequence). The length of the CDR3 is 12 residues. The CDR3 region is CSARATGSEAFF. The CDR3 DNA reads TGCAGTGCTAGAGCCACAGGGTCTGAAGCTTTCTTT.

The chain has TRBV5-1 and TRBJ2-5; 7 bases align to TRBD2. This CDR3 spans 14 amino acids. Germline V gene sequence: CDR1 SGHRS, CDR2 YFSETQ. V was clipped by 4 bases and J by 4 bases; unmatched bases: 7. The CDR3 here is CASSVSGIGETQYF. CDR3 nucleotide sequence: TGCGCCAGCAGCGTCAGCGGGATCGGAGAGACCCAGTACTTC.

The V gene is TRBV19, the J gene TRBJ1-1; no definite D call. The length of the CDR3 is 11 residues. CDR1 is LNHDA, CDR2 SQIVND, per germline (reference sequence). V was shortened by 5 bases and J by 11 bases, with 12 bases between the two germline ends. The CDR3 bases are TGTGCCAGTAGTTCCGAGACATGGGCTTTCTTT. Protein product: CASSSETWAFF.

V gene TRBV28 combines with J gene TRBJ2-5, with 12 positions matching TRBD2. Judging by the DNA end, TRBJ2-1 fits better; the J call may be wrong. This CDR3 is built from 16 residues. Germline assignment: CDR1 MDHEN and CDR2 SYDVKM. CDR3 nucleotide sequence: TGTGCCAGCAGGACTAGCGGGAGATCCCCTATTCTTAAGCAGTTCTTC. It encodes CASRTSGRSPILKQFF.

This clonotype appeared a few times. The gene calls are TRBV29-1 and TRBJ1-2; D perhaps matches TRBD1 (6 bases). Germline V CDR1 and CDR2: SQVTM, ANQGSEA. V shed 0 bases and J shed 5 bases, with 16 bases lying between them. The CDR3 covers 15 residues. The CDR3 sequence is CSVEDRAGEEYGYTF. CDR3 DNA sequence: TGCAGCGTTGAAGATCGAGCAGGGGAAGAATATGGCTACACCTTC.

The table lists this clonotype with a few counts. The chain has TRBV3-1 and TRBJ1-1, with no clear D. Trimming removed 0 bases at V and 3 bases at J, with 8 bases between. Germline V lookup: CDR1 LGHDT, CDR2 YNNKEL (reference sequence). The CDR3 contains 14 residues. In DNA, the CDR3 is TGTGCCAGCAGCCAAGATCGACGGTACACTGAAGCTTTCTTT. This encodes CASSQDRRYTEAFF.

The genes are TRBV11-2 and TRBJ2-4, with D perhaps TRBD1 (6 bases). The CDR3 is 15 amino acids. Trimming removed 5 bases from V and 2 bases from J, with 13 bases in between. The germline V gene encodes CDR1 SGHAT and CDR2 FQNNGV. CDR3 protein: CASSLTGGSKNIQYF. The CDR3 DNA follows: TGTGCCAGCAGCCTGACAGGAGGATCCAAAAACATTCAGTACTTC.

The chain recombines TRBV7-8 with TRBJ2-5; possible D gene TRBD1, 6 bases. Per germline, CDR1 SGHVS and CDR2 FQNEAQ. This CDR3 has 15 residues. V was clipped by 4 bases and J by 3 bases, with 15 bases between them. CDR3 nucleotides: TGTGCCAGCAGCTCGATCAGGGGCGTAGAAGAGACCCAGTACTTC. Residues: CASSSIRGVEETQYF.

This clonotype was detected a few times. The rearrangement uses TRBV7-9 and TRBJ2-3, with D perhaps TRBD2 (5 bases). CDR3 length: 12 amino acids. The germline V gene encodes CDR1 SEHNR and CDR2 FQNEAQ (reference sequence). V dropped 7 bases and J dropped 4 bases, with 9 bases sitting between them. As DNA, the CDR3 is TGTGCCAGCACCGGAGGTTCAGATACGCAGTATTTT. Protein product: CASTGGSDTQYF.

In this sample, this clonotype turned up a few times. The CDR3 here is CASSLDARADIYEQYF. The CDR3 DNA reads TGTGCCAGCAGCTTAGATGCCAGGGCCGACATCTACGAGCAGTACTTC. V usage is TRBV7-2 and J usage is TRBJ2-7, with D perhaps TRBD1 (5 bases). V was pared by 1 base and J by 3 bases, with 16 bases between. CDR3 size: 16 residues. The germline V gene encodes CDR1 SGHTA and CDR2 FQGNSA. Looking up the rest from reference TRBV7-2 and TRBJ2-7 gives the full variable domain: GAGVSQSPSNKVTEKGKDVELRCDPISGHTALYWYRQSLGQGLEFLIYFQGNSAPDKSGLPSDRFSAERTGGSVSTLTIQRTQQEDSAVYLCASSLDARADIYEQYFGPGTRLTVT.

J is TRBJ1-4 and V is TRBV7-6; D not certain. The CDR3 contains 13 residues. Trimming removed 5 bases at V and 6 bases at J, with 10 bases between. CDR1 SGHVS and CDR2 FNYEAQ come from the germline V gene. As DNA, the CDR3 is TGTGCCAGCAGCCCCCCCGGGTATGAAAAACTGTTTTTT. As protein: CASSPPGYEKLFF. Based on the CDR3 plus reference TRBV7-6 and TRBJ1-4, the full variable domain is GAGVSQSPRYKVTKRGQDVALRCDPISGHVSLYWYRQALGQGPEFLTYFNYEAQQDKSGLPNDRFSAERPEGSISTLTIQRTEQRDSAMYRCASSPPGYEKLFFGSGTQLSVL.

The chain couples TRBV4-3 to TRBJ1-2; a possible D gene is TRBD1 (5 bases). This CDR3 comprises 15 residues. Germline V lookup: CDR1 LGHNA, CDR2 YSLEER. Trimming removed 0 bases at V and 4 bases at J, with 12 bases between. CDR3 in DNA: TGCGCCAGCAGCCAAGATCGGGGGACCCCCTATGGCTACACCTTC. It yields the protein CASSQDRGTPYGYTF.

The V and J genes are TRBV29-1 and TRBJ1-1, with TRBD1 as a possible D gene (5 bases). The CDR3 sequence is 12 residues long. V lost 7 bases to trimming and J lost 0 bases, with 9 bases between them. Germline lookup yields CDR1 SQVTM and CDR2 ANQGSEA. The CDR3 here is CSATTVNTEAFF. CDR3 nucleotide sequence: TGCAGCGCGACGACAGTGAACACTGAAGCTTTCTTT.

V is TRBV5-1 and J is TRBJ2-3; D is uncertain. Germline CDR1 reads SGHRS; CDR2 reads YFSETQ. The CDR3 has 13 amino acids. V lost 0 bases to trimming and J lost 5 bases, with 7 bases between them. The CDR3 nucleotides read TGCGCCAGCAGCTTGGTTTGGGGAGATACGCAGTATTTT. This encodes CASSLVWGDTQYF.

This clonotype has a single count. This chain joins TRBV2 and TRBJ1-5; weak D call: TRBD1 (5 bases). The CDR3 runs 16 residues. Germline V gene lookup returns CDR1 SNHLY and CDR2 FYNNEI. The ends were cut back, 5 bases at V and 1 base at J, with 15 bases in the middle. The CDR3: CASSQIGGSSNQPQHF. CDR3 sequence (DNA): TGTGCCAGCAGTCAAATTGGGGGATCGAGCAATCAGCCCCAGCATTTT.